The next 20 T cell receptor beta chains were all read from a single sample in a study of PD-1 blockade in mismatch repair-deficient tumors. The method was immunoSEQ multiplex PCR; TCRdb's version includes in-frame clones alone and lacks a portion of them. Of some 120,000 clones in the sample, 70% to 80% were seen once. The sequencing here drew on peripheral blood, taken roughly 13 months after starting pembrolizumab. Every receptor here comes from an adult with mismatch repair-deficient cancer.

The chain links TRBV5-1 to TRBJ2-5; a weak D match, TRBD1 (6 bases). In germline, CDR1 is SGHRS, CDR2 YFSETQ. CDR3 length: 14 amino acids. V was cut by 3 bases and J by 2 bases, with 11 bases left in between. CDR3 amino acids: CASSWQGWQETQYF. The CDR3 nucleotides read TGCGCCAGCAGCTGGCAGGGGTGGCAAGAGACCCAGTACTTC.

CDR3 region: CASRKSGGSWETQYF. The CDR3 DNA follows: TGTGCCAGCAGAAAAAGCGGGGGCTCGTGGGAGACCCAGTACTTC. The V gene is TRBV5-6, the J gene TRBJ2-5; 8 positions agree with TRBD2. Germline-derived CDR1 and CDR2 are SGHDT and YYEEEE. The length of the CDR3 is 15 residues. V dropped 5 bases and J dropped 5; count of bases not matched to a gene: 11.

The chain carries TRBV2 and TRBJ2-1; no clear D. Germline V gene data show CDR1 as SNHLY and CDR2 as FYNNEI. V lost 5 bases and J lost 10, with 27 bases in between. The CDR3 has 17 residues. DNA of the CDR3: TGTGCCAGCAGTTACTCCCCGTTTTCGACAACAATTGGGGAGCAGTTCTTC. Protein sequence: CASSYSPFSTTIGEQFF.

J is TRBJ2-7 and V is TRBV4-1, with D possibly matching TRBD1 (6 bases). The CDR3 is made up of 16 amino acids. V shed 0 bases and J shed 3 bases, with 15 bases lying between them. Germline loops: CDR1 MGHRA, CDR2 YSYEKL. The CDR3 is CASSQETDSPFYEQYF. In nucleotides, the CDR3 is TGCGCCAGCAGCCAAGAAACGGACAGCCCTTTCTACGAGCAGTACTTC.

This clone was counted a few times. V and J are TRBV5-5 and TRBJ2-7; 9 bases fit TRBD2. J lost 2 bases, V lost 5 bases, and 5 bases had no gene match. Germline V lookup: CDR1 SGHKS, CDR2 YYEKEE (reference sequence). This CDR3 is built from 14 residues. The CDR3 reads CASSGSSGTYEQYF. The CDR3 DNA reads TGTGCCAGCAGTGGTTCTAGCGGGACCTACGAGCAGTACTTC.

This rearrangement joins TRBV11-3 to TRBJ2-1, with D maybe TRBD1 (6 bases). Deletions cut 0 bases from V and 6 bases from J, with 12 bases between. Germline CDR1 reads SGHNT; CDR2 reads YENEEA. The CDR3 covers 15 residues. For the CDR3, the DNA is TGTGCCAGCAGCTTAGACAGGGGTATTTTCAATGAGCAGTTCTTC. Translation: CASSLDRGIFNEQFF. Complete variable domain (other parts from reference TRBV11-3 and TRBJ2-1): EAGVVQSPRYKIIEKKQPVAFWCNPISGHNTLYWYLQNLGQGPELLIRYENEEAVDDSQLPKDRFSAERLKGVDSTLKIQPAELGDSAVYLCASSLDRGIFNEQFFGPGTRLTVL.

The rearrangement joins TRBV7-9 to TRBJ2-2; 13 bases align to TRBD2. This CDR3 comprises 18 residues. V lost 5 bases, J lost 0 bases, and 6 bases stayed unmatched. CDR1 is SEHNR and CDR2 is FQNEAQ in the germline V gene (reference sequence). The CDR3 region has the DNA TGTGCCAGCAGCCGAGGGACTAGCGGGGCGGCGAACACCGGGGAGCTGTTTTTT. Translated, it gives CASSRGTSGAANTGELFF.

J is TRBJ2-5 and V is TRBV6-5; no clear D gene. Germline CDR1 reads MNHEY; CDR2 reads SVGAGI. The CDR3 is made up of 13 amino acids. V was trimmed by 0 bases and J by 7 bases, leaving 9 bases between them. As DNA, the CDR3 is TGTGCCAGCAGTTACTCGATTTCGGGGACCCAGTACTTC. This encodes CASSYSISGTQYF.

With respect to this clone: This specimen includes other DNA sequences encoding the same CDR3. The rearrangement joins TRBV19 to TRBJ1-5; tentative D call: TRBD1 (5 bases). This CDR3 is built from 13 residues. With 6 bases removed from V and 2 bases from J, the gap between germline ends came to 8 bases. In germline, CDR1 is LNHDA, CDR2 SQIVND (reference sequence). The CDR3 region is CASRGRGNQPQHF. The CDR3 coding sequence is TGTGCCAGTAGGGGGCGGGGCAATCAGCCCCAGCATTTT.

V is TRBV6-5 and J is TRBJ2-3, with TRBD1 matching over 10 bases. V shed 6 bases and J 3 bases; nucleotides not matched to a gene: 6. Germline assignment: CDR1 MNHEY and CDR2 SVGAGI. The CDR3 runs to 15 residues. The CDR3 protein is CASRMTGGETDTQYF. The DNA of the CDR3 is TGTGCCAGCAGGATGACAGGGGGCGAGACAGATACGCAGTATTTT.

The V and J genes are TRBV7-3 and TRBJ2-5; D unresolved. Germline CDR1 and CDR2: SGHTA and FQGTGA. The V end was cut by 3 bases, the J end by 4 bases, with 9 bases between. The CDR3 covers 13 residues. CDR3 nucleotide sequence: TGTGCCAGCAGCTTCCGCCCTACAGAGACCCAGTACTTC. Translation gives CASSFRPTETQYF.

V and J are TRBV4-3 and TRBJ2-7; TRBD2 agrees at 11 bases. This CDR3 is built from 15 residues. Germline loops: CDR1 LGHNA, CDR2 YSLEER. V lost 4 bases, J lost 2 bases, and 4 bases stayed unmatched. The CDR3 protein is CASSPTSGGTYEQYF. The CDR3, as DNA: TGCGCCAGCAGCCCCACTAGCGGGGGTACCTACGAGCAGTACTTC.

The chain carries TRBV14 and TRBJ1-3; 9 bases are shared with TRBD1. This CDR3 has 14 amino acids. Germline CDR1 reads SGHDN; CDR2 reads FVKESK. V gave up 7 bases and J gave up 4 bases; unmatched junction bases: 5. The CDR3 region has the DNA TGTGCCAGCACTGGGGACAGGGCAGGAAACACCATATATTTT. It yields the protein CASTGDRAGNTIYF.

V is TRBV29-1 and J is TRBJ2-5, with 9 bases aligning to TRBD2. With V trimmed by 1 base and J by 6 bases, 15 bases remained unmatched. CDR1 is SQVTM and CDR2 is ANQGSEA in the germline V gene. The CDR3 sequence is 17 residues long. Written as DNA, the CDR3 is TGCAGCGTTGAAGCCCCACTTTGGACTAGCGACCGGAAGACCCAGTACTTC. This codes for CSVEAPLWTSDRKTQYF. Filled out from reference TRBV29-1 and TRBJ2-5, the complete variable domain reads SAVISQKPSRDICQRGTSLTIQCQVDSQVTMMFWYRQQPGQSLTLIATANQGSEATYESGFVIDKFPISRPNLTFSTLTVSNMSPEDSSIYLCSVEAPLWTSDRKTQYFGPGTRLLVL.

V is TRBV29-1 and J is TRBJ1-1; D remains unclear. Trimming stripped 3 bases from V and 3 bases from J, with 8 bases between. CDR1 is SQVTM, CDR2 ANQGSEA, per germline. CDR3 size: 12 residues. The CDR3 here is CSVDPLDTEAFF. For the CDR3, the DNA is TGCAGCGTTGACCCCCTAGACACTGAAGCTTTCTTT.

DNA for the CDR3: TGTGCCAGCAGTCCCCAACGGGGGGTAATGGAGCAGTACTTC. Its translation: CASSPQRGVMEQYF. This chain uses TRBV6-5 with TRBJ2-7; 7 bases are shared with TRBD2. J was trimmed by 7 bases and V by 5 bases; bases with no gene match: 11. Germline assignment: CDR1 MNHEY and CDR2 SVGAGI. This CDR3 is 14 amino acids long.

This rearrangement joins TRBV6-1 to TRBJ2-7; 7 bases align to TRBD2. Germline V gene data show CDR1 as MNHNS and CDR2 as SASEGT. CDR3 length: 15 residues. The junction had 8 bases not matched to a gene; V was cut back by 6 bases and J by 0 bases. The CDR3 DNA follows: TGTGCCAGCAGGGGAGGGAGGTTGAGCTCCTACGAGCAGTACTTC. Protein sequence: CASRGGRLSSYEQYF.

The rearrangement uses TRBV29-1 and TRBJ1-2; 9 bases fit TRBD1. CDR1 and CDR2 (germline): SQVTM, ANQGSEA. This CDR3 comprises 14 residues. Losses at the gene ends were 0 bases for V and 5 bases for J; bases not matched to a gene: 4. CDR3 coding DNA: TGCAGCGTTGAAGATCCGGACAGGGGATATGGCTACACCTTC. It codes for CSVEDPDRGYGYTF.

The CDR3 region has the DNA TGTGCCAGCAGCCTGGTCCTTTCTGGAAACACCATATATTTT. Its translation is CASSLVLSGNTIYF. This chain joins TRBV5-5 and TRBJ1-3, with D uncertain. CDR3 length equals 14 residues. V lost 4 bases to trimming and J lost 1 base, with 9 bases between them. Germline loops: CDR1 SGHKS, CDR2 YYEKEE (reference sequence).

The chain employs TRBV29-1 and TRBJ2-7; D is possibly TRBD1 (6 bases). Trimming cost V 5 bases and J 2 bases, with 16 bases left between them. The CDR3 spans 14 residues. From germline, CDR1 is SQVTM and CDR2 ANQGSEA. The CDR3 protein is CSVHTTGITYEQYF. CDR3 in DNA: TGCAGCGTTCACACAACAGGGATAACCTACGAGCAGTACTTC.